The clone carrying this TCR beta chain was seen a handful of times. Its antigen is undetermined. CDR1 SGHRS and CDR2 YFSETQ come from the germline V gene. The CDR3 has 16 residues. The trim removed 0 bases at V and 6 bases at J, leaving 8 bases unmatched. This entry belongs to a study of T-cell reconstitution after alpha-beta-depleted transplantation in children. Findings of the study overall: Some patients showed high day-60 TCRbeta diversity, which derived from surviving recipient T cells and thymic progenitors. One year after transplant, T-cell counts and diversity came mostly from newly produced T cells. About two months after transplant, alpha-beta T cells reportedly came from several hundred expanded graft clones.

Library preparation (for TCRbeta) was performed with unique molecular identifiers. TCRdb redid the calling of the PCR reads with MiXCR, one entry per CDR3 protein. The repertoire holds around 580,000 distinct CDR3 sequences, with around 27% as singletons. This TCR was sampled from a boy in the first two years of life with Wiskott-Aldrich syndrome, due to receive a stem cell transplant. V gene TRBV5-1 combines with J gene TRBJ2-1; 8 positions match TRBD2. The material was PBMCs, obtained before TCRalphabeta/CD19-depleted stem cell transplant. The DNA for the CDR3 is TGCGCCAGCAGCTTGGCCGGACTAGCAGACATCAATGAGCAGTTCTTC. Amino acids: CASSLAGLADINEQFF.